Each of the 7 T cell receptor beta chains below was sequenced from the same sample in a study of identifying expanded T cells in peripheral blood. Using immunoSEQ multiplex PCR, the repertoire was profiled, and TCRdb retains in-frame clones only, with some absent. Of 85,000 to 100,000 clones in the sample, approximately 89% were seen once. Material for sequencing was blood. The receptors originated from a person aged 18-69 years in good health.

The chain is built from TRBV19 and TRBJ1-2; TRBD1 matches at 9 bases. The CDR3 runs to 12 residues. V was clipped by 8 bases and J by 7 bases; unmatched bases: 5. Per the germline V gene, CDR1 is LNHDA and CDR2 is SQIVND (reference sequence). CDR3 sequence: CASARTGVGYTF. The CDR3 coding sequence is TGTGCCAGTGCCCGGACAGGGGTTGGCTACACCTTC.

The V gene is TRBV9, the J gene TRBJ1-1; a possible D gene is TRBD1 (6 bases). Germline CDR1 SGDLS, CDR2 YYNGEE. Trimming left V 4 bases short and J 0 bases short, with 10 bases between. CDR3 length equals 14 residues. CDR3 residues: CASSLGHMNTEAFF. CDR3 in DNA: TGTGCCAGCAGCCTGGGACACATGAACACTGAAGCTTTCTTT.

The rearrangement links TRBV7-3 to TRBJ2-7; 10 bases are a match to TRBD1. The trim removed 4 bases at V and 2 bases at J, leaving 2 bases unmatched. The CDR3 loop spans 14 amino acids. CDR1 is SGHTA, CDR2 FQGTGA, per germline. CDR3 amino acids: CASSWDRGPYEQYF. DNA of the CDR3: TGTGCCAGCAGCTGGGACAGGGGACCCTACGAGCAGTACTTC.

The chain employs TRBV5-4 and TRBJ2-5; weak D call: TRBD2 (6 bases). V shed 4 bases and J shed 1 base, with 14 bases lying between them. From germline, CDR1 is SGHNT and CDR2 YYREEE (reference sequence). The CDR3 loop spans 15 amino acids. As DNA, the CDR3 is TGTGCCAGCAGCGTCGAGAGGGAGGTCCAAGAGACCCAGTACTTC. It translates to CASSVEREVQETQYF.

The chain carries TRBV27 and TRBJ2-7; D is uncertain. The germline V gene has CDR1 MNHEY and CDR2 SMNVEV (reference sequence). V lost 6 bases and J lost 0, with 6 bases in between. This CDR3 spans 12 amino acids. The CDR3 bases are TGTGCCAGCAGGCCCAGCTCCTACGAGCAGTACTTC. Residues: CASRPSSYEQYF.

The CDR3 DNA reads TGTGCCAGCAGCTCGCGGACAGGGGGCTTGTCCGGGGAGCTGTTTTTT. Translation: CASSSRTGGLSGELFF. V usage is TRBV11-2 and J usage is TRBJ2-2, with 11 positions matching TRBD1. Per the germline V gene, CDR1 is SGHAT and CDR2 is FQNNGV. The CDR3 sequence is 16 residues long. V lost 4 bases and J lost 6; bases outside the gene matches: 7.

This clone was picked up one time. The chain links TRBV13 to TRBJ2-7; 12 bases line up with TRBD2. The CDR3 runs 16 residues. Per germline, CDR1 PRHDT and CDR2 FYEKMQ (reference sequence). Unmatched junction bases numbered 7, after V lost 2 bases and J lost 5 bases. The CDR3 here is CASSLSLAGGGNEQYF. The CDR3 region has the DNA TGTGCCAGCAGCTTATCGCTAGCGGGAGGGGGCAACGAGCAGTACTTC.